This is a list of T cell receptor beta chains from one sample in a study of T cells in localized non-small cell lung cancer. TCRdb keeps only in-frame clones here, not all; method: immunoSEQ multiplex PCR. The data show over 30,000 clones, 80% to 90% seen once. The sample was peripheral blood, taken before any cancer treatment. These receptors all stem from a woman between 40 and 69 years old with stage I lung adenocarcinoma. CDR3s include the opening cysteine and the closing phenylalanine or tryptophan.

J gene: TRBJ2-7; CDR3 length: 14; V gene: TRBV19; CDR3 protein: CASSSPGSSYEQYF
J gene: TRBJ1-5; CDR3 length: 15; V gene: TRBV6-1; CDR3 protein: CASSGLGGLNQPQHF
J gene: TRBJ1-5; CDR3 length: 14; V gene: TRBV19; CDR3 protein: CASTYTPYNQPQHF
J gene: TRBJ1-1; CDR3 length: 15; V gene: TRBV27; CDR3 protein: CASSFHDRLGTEAFF
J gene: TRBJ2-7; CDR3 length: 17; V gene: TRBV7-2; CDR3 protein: CASSLEGGIGGSYEQYF
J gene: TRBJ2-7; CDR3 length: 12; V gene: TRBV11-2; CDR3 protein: CASSLEGREQYF
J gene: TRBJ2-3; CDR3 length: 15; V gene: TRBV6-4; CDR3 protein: CASSDSSGDTDTQYF
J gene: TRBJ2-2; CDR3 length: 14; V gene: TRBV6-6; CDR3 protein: CASSPPRNTGELFF
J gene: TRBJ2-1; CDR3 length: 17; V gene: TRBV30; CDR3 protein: CAWSEGLAGGPYNEQFF
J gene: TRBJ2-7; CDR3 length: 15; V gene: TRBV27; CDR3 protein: CASSPFPPGPHEQYF
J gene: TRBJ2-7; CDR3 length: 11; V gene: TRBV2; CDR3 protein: CASRGVYEQYF
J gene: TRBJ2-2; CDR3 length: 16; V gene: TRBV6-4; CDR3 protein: CASSDLGGPNTGELFF
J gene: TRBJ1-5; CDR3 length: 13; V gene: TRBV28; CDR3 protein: CASRSGLIRPQHF
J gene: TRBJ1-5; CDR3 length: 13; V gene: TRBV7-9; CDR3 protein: CASSLAVSSPQHF
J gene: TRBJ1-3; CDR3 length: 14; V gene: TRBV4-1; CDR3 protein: CASSPFMTGNTIYF
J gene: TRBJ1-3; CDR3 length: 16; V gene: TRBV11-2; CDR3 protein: CASSFDRIRSGNTIYF
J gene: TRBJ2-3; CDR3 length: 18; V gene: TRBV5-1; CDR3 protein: CASTLGPVGQGLGDTQYF
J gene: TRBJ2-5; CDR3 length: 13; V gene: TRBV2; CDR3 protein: CASSWGSPETQYF
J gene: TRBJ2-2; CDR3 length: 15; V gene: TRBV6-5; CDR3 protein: CASSYSVRGGGELFF
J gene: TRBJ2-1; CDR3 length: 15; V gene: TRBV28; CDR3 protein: CASSTPAGAYNEQFF
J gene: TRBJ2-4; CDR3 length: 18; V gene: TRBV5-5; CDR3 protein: CASSFTGNRDTHKNIQYF
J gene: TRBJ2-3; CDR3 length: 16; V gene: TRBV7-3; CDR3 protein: CASSLGAGGPTDTQYF
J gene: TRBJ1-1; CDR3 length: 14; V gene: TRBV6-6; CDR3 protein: CASSYTQGFAEAFF
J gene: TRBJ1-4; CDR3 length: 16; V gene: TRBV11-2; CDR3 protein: CASSRATGSTNEKLFF
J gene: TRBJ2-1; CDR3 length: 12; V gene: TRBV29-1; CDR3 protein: CSVVNWYNEQFF
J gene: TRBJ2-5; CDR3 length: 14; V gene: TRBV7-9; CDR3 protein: CASSLQQGRETQYF
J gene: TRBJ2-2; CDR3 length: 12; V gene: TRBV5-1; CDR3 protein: CATQVNTGELFF
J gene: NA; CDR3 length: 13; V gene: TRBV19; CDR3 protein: CASSWDSVGEQYF
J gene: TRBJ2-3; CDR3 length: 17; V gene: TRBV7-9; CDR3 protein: CASGFLPEAGVPDTQYF
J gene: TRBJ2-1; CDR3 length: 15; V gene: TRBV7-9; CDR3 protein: CASSLFLAGYNEQFF
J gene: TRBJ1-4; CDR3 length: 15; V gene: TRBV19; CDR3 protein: CASSKQQGADEKLFF
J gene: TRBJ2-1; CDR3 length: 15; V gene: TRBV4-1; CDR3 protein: CASSPGLAAGNEQFF
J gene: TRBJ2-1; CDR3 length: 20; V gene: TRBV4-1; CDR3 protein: CASSQGFTLGLAPLENEQFF
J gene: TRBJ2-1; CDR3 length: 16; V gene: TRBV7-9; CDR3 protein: CASSFIIARELTGEFF
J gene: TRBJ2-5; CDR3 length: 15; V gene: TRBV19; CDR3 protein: CASSISTSGQETQYF
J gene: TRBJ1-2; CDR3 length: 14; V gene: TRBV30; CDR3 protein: CAWSPLGQSYGYTF
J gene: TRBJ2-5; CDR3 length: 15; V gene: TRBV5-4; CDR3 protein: CASSLVLAGTETQYF
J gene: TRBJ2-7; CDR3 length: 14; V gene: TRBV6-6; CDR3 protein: CASSYSPGSREQYF
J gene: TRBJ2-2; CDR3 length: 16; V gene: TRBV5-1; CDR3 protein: CASRPEATSGPGELFF
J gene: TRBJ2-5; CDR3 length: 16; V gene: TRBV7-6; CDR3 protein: CASSLSYPQNQETQYF
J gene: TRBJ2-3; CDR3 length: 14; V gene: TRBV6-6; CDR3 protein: CASSLTSGTDTQYF
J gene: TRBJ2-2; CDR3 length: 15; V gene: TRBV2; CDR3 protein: CASSGPRGSTGELFF
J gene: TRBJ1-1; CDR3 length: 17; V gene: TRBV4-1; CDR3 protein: CASSLARATRRDTEAFF
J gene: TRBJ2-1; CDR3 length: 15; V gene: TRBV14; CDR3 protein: CASKLESAGSNEQFF
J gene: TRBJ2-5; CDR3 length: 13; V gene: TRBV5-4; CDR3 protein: CASSLQGAGTQYF
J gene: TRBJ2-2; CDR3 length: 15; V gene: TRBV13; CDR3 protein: CASSWGGLDTGELFF
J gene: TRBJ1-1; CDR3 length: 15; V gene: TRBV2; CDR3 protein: CASSDLGTGGTEAFF
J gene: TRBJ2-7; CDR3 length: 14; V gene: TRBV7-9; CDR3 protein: CASSLEGESYEQYF
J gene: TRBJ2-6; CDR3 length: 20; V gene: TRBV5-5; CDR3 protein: CASSLAGFRDRGPGANVLTF
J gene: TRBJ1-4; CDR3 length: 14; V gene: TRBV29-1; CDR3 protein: CSVERTVGNEKLFF
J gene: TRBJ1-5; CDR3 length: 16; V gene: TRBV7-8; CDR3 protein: CASSLEGQLSNQPQHF